These 9 T cell receptor beta chains originate from one sample sequenced in a study of T cells in Graves' hyperthyroidism and ophthalmopathy. Regions amplified from RNA transcripts were the TCR beta CDR3 regions. A first-round RT-PCR of the TCR CDR3 used the HTBI primer set. TCRdb analysed the multiplex PCR reads with MiXCR anew, one entry per CDR3 protein. The table lists hundreds of thousands of distinct CDR3 sequences, about 45% of them singletons, with less than 9.5% in the top ten. Source material: peripheral blood or thyroid tissue (not recorded which). These receptors were collected from an adult man with Graves' disease, either hyperthyroidism or ophthalmopathy (not recorded which).

The chain carries TRBV5-1 and TRBJ1-2; TRBD1 aligns across 9 bases. The CDR3 runs 14 residues. Germline CDR1 and CDR2: SGHRS and YFSETQ. J lost 6 bases, V lost 0 bases, and 3 bases had no gene match. Written as DNA, the CDR3 is TGCGCCAGCAGCTTGGACAGGGGGCAGAATGGCTACACCTTC. This codes for CASSLDRGQNGYTF.

Comment on this clonotype: It may be a read error: a sequence one base away is much more abundant. The genes are TRBV9 and TRBJ1-6; 7 nucleotides match TRBD1. V lost 0 bases and J lost 5; bases outside the gene matches: 5. CDR3 length: 16 amino acids. Germline V lookup: CDR1 SGDLS, CDR2 YYNGEE. CDR3 sequence: CASSVGGTDHNSPLHF. In nucleotides, the CDR3 is TGTGCCAGCAGCGTAGGTGGGACAGACCATAATTCACCCCTCCACTTT.

This clonotype was observed once. At one of its ends the junction is not consistent with the germline gene, which may arise from a read error. This chain links TRBV5-1 with TRBJ1-1; 7 positions agree with TRBD1. The germline V gene has CDR1 SGHRS and CDR2 YFSETQ. This CDR3 is 18 amino acids long. The CDR3 DNA sequence: TGTGCCAGCAGCTTGGTTTTAACAGGGGCCCCATTGAACACTGAAGCTTTCTTT. It is translated as CASSLVLTGAPLNTEAFF.

This clonotype showed up many times. The chain has TRBV15 and TRBJ1-4; D gene uncertain. With 3 bases removed from V and 1 base from J, the gap between germline ends came to 12 bases. This CDR3 is 16 amino acids long. From germline, CDR1 is LNHNV and CDR2 YYDKDF (reference sequence). This chain's CDR3 is CATSRGLQVTNEKLFF. CDR3 DNA sequence: TGTGCCACCAGCAGGGGGTTACAAGTAACTAATGAAAAACTGTTTTTT.

This clonotype appeared a few times. This chain connects TRBV29-1 to TRBJ1-5; D might be TRBD1 (5 bases). The V and J ends lost 6 bases and 3 bases respectively, with 12 bases between them. The CDR3 has 13 amino acids. The V gene's germline CDR1 is SQVTM and CDR2 ANQGSEA. CDR3 sequence: CSVKQEINQPQHF. The CDR3 coding sequence is TGCAGCGTCAAACAGGAGATCAATCAGCCCCAGCATTTT.

The chain links TRBV20-1 to TRBJ1-2, with D unresolved. The ends were cut back, 0 bases at V and 3 bases at J, with 11 bases in the middle. Per the germline V gene, CDR1 is DFQATT and CDR2 is SNEGSKA (reference sequence). The length of the CDR3 is 14 residues. The CDR3 is CSARDSGTDYGYTF. The CDR3, as DNA: TGCAGTGCTAGAGATTCGGGCACCGACTATGGCTACACCTTC.

This clonotype was seen a handful of times. This rearrangement joins TRBV7-9 to TRBJ2-5; D is unclear. This CDR3 is built from 16 residues. The V gene's germline CDR1 is SEHNR and CDR2 FQNEAQ (reference sequence). Trimming stripped 1 base from V and 6 bases from J, with 18 bases between. As DNA, the CDR3 is TGTGCCAGCAGCTTAGTCCCAACAAAAGGCGATAAGACCCAGTACTTC. Translated, it gives CASSLVPTKGDKTQYF.

There are a few counts of this clonotype. The rearrangement joins TRBV20-1 to TRBJ2-7; no clear D. From germline, CDR1 is DFQATT and CDR2 SNEGSKA (reference sequence). The CDR3 is 13 amino acids. Trimming removed 0 bases at V and 3 bases at J, with 9 bases between. CDR3 residues: CSARDQLGYEQYF. The CDR3 coding sequence is TGCAGTGCTAGAGACCAGCTTGGCTACGAGCAGTACTTC.

The V gene is TRBV6-5, the J gene TRBJ1-5; no reliable D call. CDR1 and CDR2 (germline): MNHEY, SVGAGI. Trimming took 6 bases from V and 1 from J, leaving 13 bases between them. The CDR3 runs 15 residues. CDR3 protein: CASRAGAGSNQPQHF. The CDR3 DNA sequence: TGTGCCAGCAGAGCGGGAGCTGGAAGCAATCAGCCCCAGCATTTT.